This T cell receptor (beta chain) emerged from a study of T cell responses to AZD1222 COVID-19 vaccine. General study findings and limits: CD4 TCRs linked to vaccination spanned spike, dominating at 160-218 and 743-854.

V lost 4 bases and J lost 8; bases outside the gene matches: 6. Germline V gives CDR1 SGHNT, CDR2 YYREEE (reference sequence). CDR3 length: 15 residues. This clone was picked up one time. The antigen remains unidentified. Clones were read by immunoSEQ multiplex PCR, and TCRdb kept only the in-frame ones, dropping some. The sample includes about 96,000 clones, 90% of them seen just once. Sequenced material: peripheral blood, taken on day 0 of AZD1222 vaccination. V gene TRBV5-4 combines with J gene TRBJ2-1; TRBD2 matches 13 bases. This TCR derives from an adult in good health. Here the CDR3 reads CASSPGLAGVDEQFF. The CDR3, as DNA: TGTGCCAGCAGCCCAGGACTAGCGGGAGTAGATGAGCAGTTCTTC.